This TCR beta chain was documented in a study of T cell responses to AZD1222 COVID-19 vaccine. This clone came up a few times. The CDR3 loop spans 14 amino acids. Per germline, CDR1 KGHDR and CDR2 SFDVKD. Trimming at V came to 4 bases and at J to 4 bases, leaving 3 bases not matched to a gene. Profiling relied on immunoSEQ multiplex PCR, and the TCRdb table lists in-frame clones only, not all of them. The sample has some 90,000 clones, about 90% seen once. The clonotype was recovered from an adult in good health. The specimen comprised peripheral blood, sampled on day 0 of AZD1222 vaccination. The chain combines TRBV24-1 with TRBJ1-2; 9 positions match TRBD1. CDR3 coding DNA: TGTGCCACCAGTGACGGGACAGGGCTCTATGGCTACACCTTC. Translating gives CATSDGTGLYGYTF.